Here is one T cell receptor beta chain with its context. Its antigen is not identified. The data are from a study of beta chain features in type 1 diabetes. The germline V gene has CDR1 SGHTA and CDR2 FQGNSA. The CDR3 consists of 17 residues. With V trimmed by 4 bases and J by 6 bases, 18 bases remained unmatched. Findings of the study overall: Patients with type 1 diabetes carried fewer insertions and had more deletions at their VDJ junctions. Any HLA type influence on TCRB rearrangement was left unresolved here. The naive, central memory and Treg TCRB repertoires looked more alike in patients than they did in healthy donors. TCRB CDR3s were moderately but significantly shorter in Type 1 diabetes patients in all four CD4+ subsets.

Every isolated RNA sample was fully reverse transcribed, so sequencing captured expressed TCRB transcripts. For naive, central memory and regulatory T cell samples, reads averaged roughly 4 million. Clones were sequenced by immunoSEQ multiplex PCR, and TCRdb holds only the in-frame ones, with some missing. Of over 40,000 clones listed, approximately 68% are singletons. This sequence was found in a young woman with type 1 diabetes. This chain connects TRBV7-2 to TRBJ2-7; 7 nucleotides agree with TRBD2. Sequenced: Tregs from blood. This CDR3 reads CASSSAPVGGPMGEQYF. Written as DNA, the CDR3 is TGTGCCAGCAGCTCAGCCCCCGTGGGAGGGCCTATGGGCGAGCAGTACTTC.